This T cell receptor (beta chain) emerged from a study of shared T cell receptors in the human thymus. V lost 9 bases to trimming and J lost 10 bases; unmatched junction nucleotides: 15. Germline CDR1 MDHEN, CDR2 SYDVKM. CDR3 size: 14 residues. The protocol was immunoSEQ multiplex PCR, while the TCRdb copy is restricted to in-frame clones and leaves out a portion. The sample lists roughly 560,000 clones; about four fifths were seen once. These data were also reused for a study on human thymus T cells. That study adds: From resections taken during corrective heart surgery, the thymus tissue was obtained. Related reports documented highly overlapping thymic repertoires among unrelated individuals.

The sample taken for sequencing was thymocytes. The TCR originated in a boy younger than two with a congenital heart defect. This chain joins TRBV28 and TRBJ2-1; 7 positions agree with TRBD2. This CDR3 is CASPHRAGAVEQFF. As DNA, the CDR3 is TGTGCCAGTCCTCACCGGGCGGGAGCGGTCGAGCAGTTCTTC.